This is a list of T cell receptor beta chains from one sample in a study of control samples from healthy donors and cancer patients. Assay: immunoSEQ multiplex PCR; the TCRdb copy retains only in-frame clones and omits some. Of about 150,000 clones detected, over 90% appear once; the ten largest clones hold over 2%. The sequencing sample was made of blood. The origin of the receptors is a man between 45 and 60 years old in good health. Each CDR3 is given with its conserved first and last residue. The D gene is left open where the match is weak. The size field is filled for only some rows; it gives once, few, many or a size class.

abundance: NA; j_gene: TRBJ2-1; d_gene: TRBD2; v_gene: TRBV5-1; CDR3aa: CASTSTGGSYNEQFF
abundance: NA; j_gene: TRBJ1-1; d_gene: NA; v_gene: TRBV12-3/TRBV12-4; CDR3aa: CASSSLRLSEAFF
abundance: NA; j_gene: TRBJ2-5; d_gene: NA; v_gene: TRBV28; CDR3aa: CASRLDRPGGETQYF
abundance: few; j_gene: TRBJ1-2; d_gene: TRBD1; v_gene: TRBV7-9; CDR3aa: CASSPGQGGYTF
abundance: NA; j_gene: TRBJ2-1; d_gene: TRBD2; v_gene: TRBV7-3; CDR3aa: CASSSEPAGGNEQFF
abundance: NA; j_gene: TRBJ1-2; d_gene: TRBD1; v_gene: TRBV5-1; CDR3aa: CASSLTGENGYTF
abundance: NA; j_gene: TRBJ2-1; d_gene: NA; v_gene: TRBV4-2; CDR3aa: CASSQPRGSGNEQFF
abundance: NA; j_gene: TRBJ1-1; d_gene: NA; v_gene: TRBV18; CDR3aa: CASSPSHLRGGVEAFF
abundance: NA; j_gene: TRBJ2-7; d_gene: TRBD1; v_gene: TRBV10-3; CDR3aa: CAISGGGQGLYEQYF
abundance: NA; j_gene: TRBJ1-5; d_gene: TRBD1; v_gene: TRBV7-9; CDR3aa: CASSKGASSQHF
abundance: NA; j_gene: TRBJ2-1; d_gene: NA; v_gene: TRBV25-1; CDR3aa: CASSVPGTTYEQFF
abundance: NA; j_gene: TRBJ1-6; d_gene: NA; v_gene: TRBV3-1/TRBV3-2; CDR3aa: CASSHRDPINSPLHF
abundance: NA; j_gene: TRBJ2-2; d_gene: TRBD2; v_gene: TRBV7-2; CDR3aa: CASSPSSGVAGELFF
abundance: NA; j_gene: TRBJ1-3; d_gene: TRBD1; v_gene: TRBV29-1; CDR3aa: CSVVQGSGNTIYF
abundance: NA; j_gene: TRBJ2-5; d_gene: NA; v_gene: TRBV12-3/TRBV12-4; CDR3aa: CASSPRQVTQYF
abundance: once; j_gene: TRBJ2-1; d_gene: TRBD2; v_gene: TRBV27; CDR3aa: CASSSPGAGGIRNEQFF
abundance: NA; j_gene: TRBJ1-1; d_gene: TRBD1; v_gene: TRBV29-1; CDR3aa: CSVEQAGTVNTEAFF
abundance: NA; j_gene: TRBJ2-1; d_gene: TRBD2; v_gene: TRBV5-1; CDR3aa: CASSSGAGAQYNEQFF
abundance: NA; j_gene: TRBJ2-7; d_gene: NA; v_gene: TRBV6-5; CDR3aa: CASRLGRRSSYEQYF
abundance: NA; j_gene: TRBJ1-3; d_gene: NA; v_gene: TRBV2; CDR3aa: CASTRSGVFENTIYF
abundance: NA; j_gene: TRBJ2-5; d_gene: TRBD2; v_gene: TRBV11-1; CDR3aa: CASSQSGSVIQTQYF
abundance: NA; j_gene: TRBJ2-1; d_gene: TRBD2; v_gene: TRBV30; CDR3aa: CAWSVVPSGRSNEQFF
abundance: once; j_gene: TRBJ2-3; d_gene: NA; v_gene: TRBV5-6; CDR3aa: CASSSTGIKGDTQYF
abundance: NA; j_gene: TRBJ1-3; d_gene: TRBD1; v_gene: TRBV25-1; CDR3aa: CATLGQAAGNTIYF
abundance: NA; j_gene: TRBJ1-1; d_gene: NA; v_gene: TRBV6-5; CDR3aa: CASSAYINTEAFF